This is a list of T cell receptor beta chains from one sample in a study of cytomegalovirus exposure and HLA in healthy donors. Some clones are missing from TCRdb's copy, which holds only in-frame ones; the method was immunoSEQ multiplex PCR. The table lists more than 110,000 clones, over 75% of them singletons. The sequencing input was PBMCs. Receptors were obtained from a female donor in good health and CMV-seronegative. The CDR3 runs from the conserved cysteine through the conserved F or W. The order of the fields is D gene, V gene, J gene, clone size, CDR3 protein, CDR3 DNA. A D gene is named only where the DNA matches it firmly. Clone sizes are given selectively: once, few, many, or a class where the clone is expanded.

>TRBD1|TRBV7-9|TRBJ1-1|-
CASSLALRDRDVRAFF
TGTGCCAGCAGCTTAGCCCTCCGGGACAGGGATGTTCGAGCTTTCTTT
>-|TRBV5-6|TRBJ2-3|-
CASSPRGHGIDTQYF
TGTGCCAGCAGCCCAAGGGGACATGGCATAGATACGCAGTATTTT
>-|TRBV29-1|TRBJ1-3|once
CSVPRGNTIYF
TGCAGCGTTCCCAGGGGAAACACCATATATTTT
>TRBD2|TRBV5-1|TRBJ2-5|few
CASSLGFLAGEGETQYF
TGCGCCAGCAGCTTGGGGTTTCTAGCGGGAGAAGGAGAGACCCAGTACTTC
>-|TRBV19|TRBJ2-7|-
CASSPGLDYEQYF
TGTGCCAGTTCTCCGGGACTGGACTACGAGCAGTACTTC
>-|TRBV28|TRBJ2-7|-
CASSLQYEQYF
TGTGCCAGCAGTTTACAATACGAGCAGTACTTC
>TRBD2|TRBV19|TRBJ2-1|-
CASSIGSGRWYEQFF
TGTGCCAGTAGTATAGGAAGCGGGAGGTGGTATGAGCAGTTCTTC
>-|TRBV11-2|TRBJ1-1|-
CASSFRQGSTEAFF
TGTGCCAGCAGCTTCCGCCAGGGATCCACTGAAGCTTTCTTT
>TRBD1|TRBV28|TRBJ1-2|-
CASSLGTGNINYGYTF
TGTGCCAGCAGTCTCGGGACAGGGAATATTAACTATGGCTACACCTTC
>-|TRBV4-2|TRBJ2-1|few
CASSQVAGVNEQFF
TGTGCCAGCAGCCAAGTTGCTGGAGTCAATGAGCAGTTCTTC
>TRBD1|TRBV27|TRBJ2-7|once
CASRRDRGHEQYF
TGTGCCAGCCGCCGGGACAGGGGACACGAGCAGTACTTC
>-|TRBV10-3|TRBJ2-1|few
CAISRGRIGEQFF
TGTGCCATCAGCCGCGGTCGTATAGGTGAGCAGTTCTTC
>-|TRBV2|TRBJ1-5|-
CASSDGERKPQHF
TGTGCCAGCAGTGACGGGGAACGGAAGCCCCAGCATTTT
>-|TRBV25-1|TRBJ1-2|-
CASSDRAYGYTF
TGTGCCAGCAGTGACAGGGCCTATGGCTACACCTTC
>-|TRBV6-5|TRBJ2-7|-
CASSYGQLTYEQYF
TGTGCCAGCAGTTACGGACAGCTGACCTACGAGCAGTACTTC
>-|TRBV7-2|TRBJ2-1|few
CASSAYYNEQFF
TGTGCCAGCAGCGCCTACTACAATGAGCAGTTCTTC